A selection of T cell receptor beta chains follows, all from one sample in a study of regulatory T cells in long-lasting Graves disease. TCRdb passed the multiplex PCR reads through MiXCR, listing each CDR3 protein once. The sample yields a few hundred thousand distinct CDR3 sequences, about 17% seen once. These data are also associated with another study on T cells in Graves' hyperthyroidism and ophthalmopathy.

The sequenced sample was peripheral blood mononuclear cells (PBMCs), obtained at new diagnosis, from a patient treated with antithyroid drugs. The receptors derive from a woman aged 30 to 39 with Graves disease. Both conserved end residues are part of each CDR3. Fields, in order: J gene, clone size, D gene, V gene, CDR3 protein, CDR3 DNA. A D gene is named only where the DNA matches it firmly. Size tells how often a clone was seen (once, few, many) or the class of an expanded clone, and some rows leave it out.

j_gene: TRBJ2-3; abundance: many; d_gene: NA; v_gene: TRBV29-1; CDR3aa: CSVDQGFGEDTQYF; CDR3nt: TGCAGCGTTGATCAGGGTTTCGGAGAAGATACGCAGTATTTT
j_gene: TRBJ2-5; abundance: NA; d_gene: NA; v_gene: TRBV3-1; CDR3aa: CASSQYTGSRQETQYF; CDR3nt: TGTGCCAGCAGCCAATATACAGGATCACGGCAAGAGACCCAGTACTTC
j_gene: TRBJ2-1; abundance: many; d_gene: TRBD1; v_gene: TRBV7-9; CDR3aa: CASSSQGAVNEQFF; CDR3nt: TGCGCCAGCAGCTCCCAGGGGGCAGTCAATGAGCAGTTCTTC
j_gene: TRBJ2-7; abundance: NA; d_gene: NA; v_gene: TRBV5-6; CDR3aa: CASSPVGTSSYEQYF; CDR3nt: TGTGCCAGCAGCCCCGTGGGGACATCCTCCTACGAGCAGTACTTC
j_gene: TRBJ1-1; abundance: many; d_gene: NA; v_gene: TRBV27; CDR3aa: CASSPPYTGRAFF; CDR3nt: TGTGCCAGCAGTCCTCCGTACACGGGGAGAGCTTTCTTT
j_gene: TRBJ2-5; abundance: NA; d_gene: NA; v_gene: TRBV5-6; CDR3aa: CASRGSTSQETQYF; CDR3nt: TGTGCCAGCAGAGGATCGACTAGTCAAGAGACCCAGTACTTC
j_gene: TRBJ1-5; abundance: many; d_gene: TRBD1; v_gene: TRBV19; CDR3aa: CASRMDRDSNQPQHF; CDR3nt: TGTGCCAGTAGGATGGACAGGGATAGCAATCAGCCCCAGCATTTT
j_gene: TRBJ1-4; abundance: many; d_gene: NA; v_gene: TRBV12-5; CDR3aa: CASGLEGRNEKLFF; CDR3nt: TGTGCTAGTGGTTTGGAGGGCCGGAATGAAAAACTGTTTTTT
j_gene: TRBJ2-5; abundance: many; d_gene: NA; v_gene: TRBV4-2; CDR3aa: CASSQDWAREETQYF; CDR3nt: TGTGCCAGCAGCCAAGACTGGGCCAGAGAGGAGACCCAGTACTTC
j_gene: TRBJ2-7; abundance: few; d_gene: TRBD2; v_gene: TRBV28; CDR3aa: CASGTSGVSSYEQYF; CDR3nt: TGTGCCAGCGGGACTAGCGGGGTCAGCTCCTACGAGCAGTACTTC
j_gene: TRBJ2-7; abundance: many; d_gene: TRBD1; v_gene: TRBV20-1; CDR3aa: CSGQGKVDEQYF; CDR3nt: TGCAGTGGACAGGGGAAAGTCGACGAGCAGTACTTC
j_gene: TRBJ1-2; abundance: NA; d_gene: NA; v_gene: TRBV19; CDR3aa: CASRSDVDFSIPYGYTF; CDR3nt: TGTGCCAGTAGGAGTGATGTGGACTTCTCTATCCCCTATGGCTACACCTTC
j_gene: TRBJ1-1; abundance: many; d_gene: NA; v_gene: TRBV7-6; CDR3aa: CASSAPSGTAEAFF; CDR3nt: TGTGCCAGCAGCGCCCCTTCCGGGACGGCTGAAGCTTTCTTT
j_gene: TRBJ2-7; abundance: many; d_gene: TRBD1; v_gene: TRBV5-1; CDR3aa: CASGTGGWYEQYF; CDR3nt: TGCGCCAGCGGCACAGGGGGTTGGTACGAGCAGTACTTC
j_gene: TRBJ1-2; abundance: many; d_gene: NA; v_gene: TRBV20-1; CDR3aa: CSAIDAGYTF; CDR3nt: TGCAGTGCCATCGACGCTGGCTACACCTTC
j_gene: TRBJ1-1; abundance: many; d_gene: NA; v_gene: TRBV3-1; CDR3aa: CASSQGGVGTEAFF; CDR3nt: TGTGCCAGCAGCCAAGGAGGGGTAGGCACTGAAGCTTTCTTT
j_gene: TRBJ1-5; abundance: many; d_gene: NA; v_gene: TRBV4-1; CDR3aa: CASSQGLLGGNQPQHF; CDR3nt: TGCGCCAGCAGCCAAGGGTTGTTGGGAGGCAATCAGCCCCAGCATTTT
j_gene: TRBJ2-7; abundance: many; d_gene: TRBD2; v_gene: TRBV20-1; CDR3aa: CSSRTSGEEQYF; CDR3nt: TGCAGTTCTCGGACTAGCGGGGAAGAGCAGTACTTC
j_gene: TRBJ2-7; abundance: NA; d_gene: TRBD1; v_gene: TRBV2; CDR3aa: CASSGTGGEQYF; CDR3nt: TGTGCCAGCAGTGGGACAGGGGGCGAGCAGTACTTC
j_gene: TRBJ1-2; abundance: many; d_gene: NA; v_gene: TRBV6-1; CDR3aa: CASSDHLTDYGYTF; CDR3nt: TGTGCCAGCAGTGACCACCTAACAGACTATGGCTACACCTTC
j_gene: TRBJ1-2; abundance: many; d_gene: NA; v_gene: TRBV6-5; CDR3aa: CASSSRGQAHGYTF; CDR3nt: TGTGCCAGCAGTTCCCGCGGGCAGGCCCATGGCTACACCTTC
j_gene: TRBJ2-7; abundance: NA; d_gene: TRBD1; v_gene: TRBV7-2; CDR3aa: CASSPTGTGDYEQYF; CDR3nt: TGTGCCAGCAGCCCCACCGGGACAGGGGACTACGAGCAGTACTTC
j_gene: TRBJ1-3; abundance: NA; d_gene: NA; v_gene: TRBV5-4; CDR3aa: CASSLLGSGNTIYF; CDR3nt: TGTGCCAGCAGCTTGTTAGGGTCGGGAAACACCATATATTTT
j_gene: TRBJ1-5; abundance: many; d_gene: NA; v_gene: TRBV2; CDR3aa: CASSESGARKNQPQHF; CDR3nt: TGTGCCAGCAGTGAATCGGGGGCTAGGAAAAATCAGCCCCAGCATTTT
j_gene: TRBJ2-7; abundance: many; d_gene: NA; v_gene: TRBV24-1; CDR3aa: CATSDLWHSGYEQYF; CDR3nt: TGTGCCACCAGTGATTTGTGGCACTCGGGATACGAGCAGTACTTC
j_gene: TRBJ2-7; abundance: NA; d_gene: TRBD1; v_gene: TRBV2; CDR3aa: CASNPDRAICEQYF; CDR3nt: TGTGCCAGCAACCCGGACAGGGCAATCTGCGAGCAGTACTTC
j_gene: TRBJ1-6; abundance: many; d_gene: NA; v_gene: TRBV20-1; CDR3aa: CSARAGTANSPLHF; CDR3nt: TGCAGTGCTAGAGCCGGGACCGCCAATTCACCCCTCCACTTT
j_gene: TRBJ2-5; abundance: many; d_gene: NA; v_gene: TRBV7-2; CDR3aa: CASFMTGGIEETQHF; CDR3nt: TGTGCCAGTTTCATGACGGGGGGCATCGAGGAGACCCAGCACTTC
j_gene: TRBJ2-7; abundance: many; d_gene: NA; v_gene: TRBV5-1; CDR3aa: CASSTKGTAREQYF; CDR3nt: TGCGCCAGCAGCACGAAAGGGACCGCGCGAGAGCAGTACTTC
j_gene: TRBJ2-5; abundance: NA; d_gene: NA; v_gene: TRBV5-4; CDR3aa: CASSLLSRQETQYF; CDR3nt: TGTGCCAGCAGCTTGTTGTCCAGGCAAGAGACCCAGTACTTC
j_gene: TRBJ2-3; abundance: many; d_gene: NA; v_gene: TRBV24-1; CDR3aa: CATSGGTGETDTQYF; CDR3nt: TGTGCCACCAGTGGCGGAACAGGCGAAACAGATACGCAGTATTTT
j_gene: TRBJ1-3; abundance: NA; d_gene: TRBD1; v_gene: TRBV5-1; CDR3aa: CASSWDSDSGNTIYF; CDR3nt: TGCGCCAGCAGCTGGGACAGTGACTCTGGAAACACCATATATTTT
j_gene: TRBJ1-4; abundance: NA; d_gene: NA; v_gene: TRBV20-1; CDR3aa: CSARGSSGGLNEKLFF; CDR3nt: TGCAGTGCTAGAGGGAGTAGCGGGGGGCTAAATGAAAAACTGTTTTTT
j_gene: TRBJ1-2; abundance: NA; d_gene: NA; v_gene: TRBV9; CDR3aa: CASSVGQGLNYGYTF; CDR3nt: TGTGCCAGCAGCGTAGGGCAGGGCCTTAACTATGGCTACACCTTC
j_gene: TRBJ2-7; abundance: many; d_gene: TRBD2; v_gene: TRBV3-1; CDR3aa: CASSLREVGEQYF; CDR3nt: TGTGCCAGCAGCCTGCGGGAGGTTGGGGAGCAGTACTTC
j_gene: TRBJ2-7; abundance: few; d_gene: NA; v_gene: TRBV7-2; CDR3aa: CASSFRSSYEQYF; CDR3nt: TGTGCCAGCAGCTTTCGTAGCTCCTACGAGCAGTACTTC
j_gene: TRBJ1-1; abundance: many; d_gene: TRBD1; v_gene: TRBV7-3; CDR3aa: CASSLAPGGNTEAFF; CDR3nt: TGTGCCAGCAGCTTAGCCCCAGGGGGGAACACTGAAGCTTTCTTT
j_gene: TRBJ2-7; abundance: many; d_gene: TRBD1; v_gene: TRBV9; CDR3aa: CASSTVGQGKGEQYF; CDR3nt: TGTGCCAGCAGCACCGTGGGACAGGGTAAGGGCGAGCAGTACTTC
j_gene: TRBJ2-7; abundance: many; d_gene: NA; v_gene: TRBV5-6; CDR3aa: CASSWRVGQRSYEQYF; CDR3nt: TGTGCCAGCAGCTGGAGGGTAGGACAGAGATCCTACGAGCAGTACTTC
j_gene: TRBJ2-1; abundance: once; d_gene: TRBD2; v_gene: TRBV7-9; CDR3aa: CASSLAGGFPSYNEQFF; CDR3nt: TGTGCCAGCAGCTTAGCGGGGGGGTTCCCCTCCTACAATGAGCAGTTCTTC
j_gene: TRBJ2-2; abundance: many; d_gene: NA; v_gene: TRBV20-1; CDR3aa: CSARDLRGSNTGELFF; CDR3nt: TGCAGTGCTAGAGATCTGAGGGGGTCGAACACCGGGGAGCTGTTTTTT
j_gene: TRBJ2-1; abundance: NA; d_gene: TRBD2; v_gene: TRBV6-2/TRBV6-3; CDR3aa: CASSYGVSGSQNEQFF; CDR3nt: TGTGCCAGCAGTTACGGTGTTAGCGGGAGCCAGAATGAGCAGTTCTTC
j_gene: TRBJ1-2; abundance: NA; d_gene: TRBD1; v_gene: TRBV5-5; CDR3aa: CASRPDRGDYGYTF; CDR3nt: TGTGCCAGCAGACCTGACAGGGGGGACTATGGCTACACCTTC
j_gene: TRBJ2-6; abundance: NA; d_gene: NA; v_gene: TRBV9; CDR3aa: CASSAVGEVRGSSGANVLTF; CDR3nt: TGTGCCAGCAGCGCCGTGGGGGAGGTCAGGGGTTCTTCTGGGGCCAACGTCCTGACTTTC
j_gene: TRBJ2-1; abundance: many; d_gene: NA; v_gene: TRBV5-1; CDR3aa: CASRDQGGYNEQFF; CDR3nt: TGCGCCAGCAGAGATCAGGGGGGCTACAATGAGCAGTTCTTC
j_gene: TRBJ2-4; abundance: many; d_gene: NA; v_gene: TRBV5-1; CDR3aa: CASSLAGDAAKNIQYF; CDR3nt: TGCGCCAGCAGCTTGGCAGGGGACGCGGCCAAAAACATTCAGTACTTC
j_gene: TRBJ1-4; abundance: NA; d_gene: NA; v_gene: TRBV5-5; CDR3aa: CASSSRVRSTDGKLFF; CDR3nt: TGTGCCAGCAGCTCCAGGGTTAGGAGTACGGATGGAAAACTGTTTTTT
j_gene: TRBJ1-2; abundance: few; d_gene: NA; v_gene: TRBV12-3/TRBV12-4; CDR3aa: CASRPGRGYYGYTF; CDR3nt: TGTGCCAGCAGACCCGGGCGGGGTTACTATGGCTACACCTTC